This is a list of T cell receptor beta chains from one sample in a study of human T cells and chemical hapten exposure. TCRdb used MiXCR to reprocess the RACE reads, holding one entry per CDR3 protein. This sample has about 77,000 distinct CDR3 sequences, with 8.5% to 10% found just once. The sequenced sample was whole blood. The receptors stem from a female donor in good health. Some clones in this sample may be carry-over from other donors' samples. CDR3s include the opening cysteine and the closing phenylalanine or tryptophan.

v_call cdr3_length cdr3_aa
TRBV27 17 CASSFEGLAGPPYEQYF
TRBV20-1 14 CSARRGSSSYEQYF
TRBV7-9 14 CASSLSGTPSEQYF
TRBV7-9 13 CASSSDRSSKQYF
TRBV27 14 CASSLGLTLSPLHF
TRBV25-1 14 CASSEYSQVGGGFF
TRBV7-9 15 CASSFARTRSGELLF
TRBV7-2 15 CASSLGGGAGEKLFF
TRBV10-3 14 CAISDRGSTDTQYF
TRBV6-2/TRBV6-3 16 CASSPRLAGLGDTQYF